Below are 18 T cell receptor beta chains sequenced from a single sample in a study of blood T cell repertoires in COVID-19. Profiled with immunoSEQ multiplex PCR; TCRdb holds only in-frame clones, not every one. In the table there are about 170,000 clones, approximately 91% of which are singletons. The sample taken for sequencing was peripheral blood. These receptors originate from a man between 18 and 35 years old with COVID-19, enrolled during active disease.

This clone was seen more than once but under ten times. Germline is not matched at one junction end, which may reflect a read error. V gene TRBV6-5 combines with J gene TRBJ1-4, with TRBD1 matching over 7 bases. The length of the CDR3 is 12 residues. Germline V lookup: CDR1 MNHEY, CDR2 SVGAGI. Written as DNA, the CDR3 is TGTGCCATTGGAACAGGGGCCGCCAGGCTGCTTTTT. Translating it yields CAIGTGAARLLF.

This sequence joins TRBV30 and TRBJ1-2; 9 positions match TRBD1. Germline values: CDR1 GTSNPN, CDR2 SVGIG (reference sequence). V shed 2 bases and J 4 bases; nucleotides not matched to a gene: 8. The CDR3 totals 15 residues. CDR3 sequence: CAWSKGQGGVYGYTF. CDR3 coding DNA: TGTGCCTGGAGTAAGGGACAGGGAGGCGTCTATGGCTACACCTTC.

The chain recombines TRBV7-6 with TRBJ2-7; tentatively, D is TRBD1 (6 bases). Germline CDR1 and CDR2: SGHVS and FNYEAQ. The germline V and J ends were trimmed by 6 bases and 1 base, with 16 bases remaining between them. This CDR3 is 15 amino acids long. The CDR3 nucleotides read TGTGCCAGCAGTCCTACAGGGAGTCCATCCTACGAGCAGTACTTC. Protein sequence: CASSPTGSPSYEQYF.

This rearrangement joins TRBV5-5 to TRBJ1-5; TRBD1 matches at 9 bases. Germline V lookup: CDR1 SGHKS, CDR2 YYEKEE (reference sequence). The CDR3 runs 15 residues. After removal of 4 bases from V and 7 bases from J, the junction contained 9 bases not matched to a gene. The CDR3 nucleotides read TGTGCCAGCAGCATAGGACAGGGGTGGAGACAGCCCCAGCATTTT. This codes for CASSIGQGWRQPQHF.

This chain links TRBV5-6 with TRBJ2-3, with 8 bases aligning to TRBD2. The CDR3 spans 14 residues. With V trimmed by 3 bases and J by 4 bases, 4 bases remained unmatched. Germline values: CDR1 SGHDT, CDR2 YYEEEE. The chain's CDR3 is CASSSGLESDTQYF. CDR3 nucleotide sequence: TGTGCCAGCAGCTCGGGACTAGAATCAGATACGCAGTATTTT.

The chain uses TRBV9 and TRBJ2-2, with D maybe TRBD2 (6 bases). The germline gives CDR1 SGDLS, CDR2 YYNGEE. The CDR3 is 15 residues long. Trimming cost V 5 bases and J 6 bases, with 17 bases left between them. CDR3 sequence (DNA): TGTGCCAGCAGTCCTCTTCGGAGGGCGGCCGGGGAGCTGTTTTTT. Its protein product is CASSPLRRAAGELFF.

The genes are TRBV2 and TRBJ2-6, with D maybe TRBD2 (5 bases). In germline, CDR1 is SNHLY, CDR2 FYNNEI. V lost 9 bases, J lost 0 bases, and 18 bases lay in between. The CDR3 is 17 amino acids. This chain's CDR3 is CASQWVTGFSGANVLTF. The CDR3, as DNA: TGTGCCAGTCAATGGGTGACGGGATTCTCTGGGGCCAACGTCCTGACTTTC. The full variable domain, its missing parts supplied by reference TRBV2 and TRBJ2-6, is EPEVTQTPSHQVTQMGQEVILRCVPISNHLYFYWYRQILGQKVEFLVSFYNNEISEKSEIFDDQFSVERPDGSNFTLKIRSTKLEDSAMYFCASQWVTGFSGANVLTFGAGSRLTVL.

Ten or more counts support this clone. J is TRBJ1-1 and V is TRBV2, with D possibly matching TRBD1 (6 bases). The V end was cut by 9 bases, the J end by 4 bases, with 15 bases between. This CDR3 is built from 13 residues. Germline V gives CDR1 SNHLY, CDR2 FYNNEI. CDR3: CARLRGGGTEAFF. The CDR3 nucleotides are TGTGCCAGGTTGCGAGGGGGGGGCACTGAAGCTTTCTTT.

CDR3 bases: TGTGCCAGCAGCTCCGGGAAGAGGGAGGACGACACCGGGGAGCTGTTTTTT. Protein sequence: CASSSGKREDDTGELFF. This chain joins TRBV11-3 and TRBJ2-2, with D tentatively TRBD2 (6 bases). Per germline, CDR1 SGHNT and CDR2 YENEEA. Trimming took 4 bases from V and 3 from J, leaving 18 bases between them. The CDR3 loop spans 17 amino acids.

J is TRBJ2-7 and V is TRBV11-2; D is possibly TRBD2 (6 bases). Germline CDR1 is SGHAT and CDR2 is FQNNGV. The CDR3 has 13 residues. The germline V and J ends were trimmed by 6 bases and 3 bases, with 12 bases remaining between them. The DNA of the CDR3 is TGTGCCAGCAGATCTGGGACTCGCTACGAGCAGTACTTC. Encoded protein: CASRSGTRYEQYF.

The chain is built from TRBV6-5 and TRBJ1-6; perhaps TRBD1 as D (5 bases). This CDR3 comprises 15 residues. V lost 5 bases to trimming and J lost 10 bases, with 18 bases between them. The germline CDR1 and CDR2 sequences are MNHEY and SVGAGI. The CDR3 bases are TGTGCCAGCAGTAGGACACTGGACGGTCGGTCACCCCTCCACTTT. Protein sequence: CASSRTLDGRSPLHF.

The chain links TRBV19 to TRBJ2-5; 9 bases are shared with TRBD2. Losses at the gene ends were 4 bases for V and 3 bases for J; bases not matched to a gene: 6. The V gene's germline CDR1 is LNHDA and CDR2 SQIVND (reference sequence). This CDR3 has 15 residues. The CDR3 DNA sequence: TGTGCCAGTAGTAGCCCTAGCGGGGCCAAAGAGACCCAGTACTTC. This translates into CASSSPSGAKETQYF.

This clone appeared once. DNA of the CDR3: TGTGCCAGCAGCCCCGGACAGGGGGCCACAGATACGCAGTATTTT. Translation: CASSPGQGATDTQYF. The V call is TRBV2, the J call TRBJ2-3; 11 bases map to TRBD1. The V segment lost 6 bases and the J segment 2 bases; nucleotides outside the gene matches: 4. The CDR3 covers 15 residues. Germline-derived CDR1 and CDR2 are SNHLY and FYNNEI.

This clone came up a few times. The chain recombines TRBV15 with TRBJ1-2, with TRBD1 matching 7 bases. The CDR3 loop spans 12 amino acids. The J segment lost 6 bases and the V segment lost 2 bases, leaving 0 bases of the junction unmatched. Germline CDR1 reads LNHNV; CDR2 reads YYDKDF (reference sequence). The chain's CDR3 is CATSRTGDGYTF. The CDR3 bases are TGTGCCACCAGCAGAACAGGGGATGGCTACACCTTC. The entire variable domain, with the rest obtained from reference TRBV15 and TRBJ1-2, is as follows: DAMVIQNPRYQVTQFGKPVTLSCSQTLNHNVMYWYQQKSSQAPKLLFHYYDKDFNNEADTPDNFQSRRPNTSFCFLDIRSPGLGDTAMYLCATSRTGDGYTFGSGTRLTVV.

This chain links TRBV21-1 with TRBJ2-2; the D call in the table, TRBD1, was not verified against the DNA. TRBV21-1 is shown as a pseudogene. The CDR3 length is 16 residues. CDR3 nucleotides: TGTGCCAGCAGCAAAGATCCAGGGACGAACACCGGGGAGCTGTTTTTT. As protein: CASSKDPGTNTGELFF.

On this clone itself: One end of the junction does not line up with germline, which may come from a read error. The V call is TRBV4-3, the J call TRBJ1-4; no reliable D call. CDR3 size: 14 residues. CDR1 is LGHNA, CDR2 YSLEER, per germline. The CDR3 protein is CASSPGGINEKLLF. The CDR3 DNA is TGCGCCAGCAGCCCTGGCGGTATTAATGAAAAACTGCTTTTT.

The V gene is TRBV30, the J gene TRBJ1-6; D gene ambiguous. Germline V CDR1 and CDR2: GTSNPN, SVGIG (reference sequence). The CDR3 has 15 residues. Trimming removed 4 bases at V and 8 bases at J, with 18 bases between. The CDR3 loop reads CAWIPQDFVDSPLHF. In DNA, the CDR3 is TGTGCCTGGATACCTCAGGACTTCGTGGATTCACCCCTCCACTTT.

The chain recombines TRBV9 with TRBJ2-2; D call uncertain. The germline gives CDR1 SGDLS, CDR2 YYNGEE. Trimming shortened V by 4 bases and J by 1 base, and 11 bases separated the two germline ends. This CDR3 spans 15 amino acids. The CDR3 DNA sequence: TGTGCCAGCAGCCTCCAACAGCAGAACACCGGGGAGCTGTTTTTT. Translation: CASSLQQQNTGELFF.